Following are 5 T cell receptor beta chains from one sample sequenced in a study of molecular identifiers for immune sequencing clone quantification. TCRdb re-called the PCR reads through MiXCR, storing one row per CDR3 protein. Of about half a million distinct CDR3 sequences in the sample, approximately 25% were seen once. The sequenced sample was naive CD8+ T cells from blood, with Jurkat cell RNA spiked in. Subset in this sample: FACS-sorted CD8+CD4-CCR7+CD45RA+ naive T cells. The receptors here all came from a human donor in good health. Some libraries in this study had Jurkat cell RNA spiked in.

The chain employs TRBV4-3 and TRBJ2-1; 7 positions agree with TRBD2. V lost 1 base and J lost 1; bases outside the gene matches: 7. Per the germline V gene, CDR1 is LGHNA and CDR2 is YSLEER. CDR3 size: 17 residues. The CDR3 spells CASSQGSSRESYNEQFF. CDR3 DNA: TGCGCCAGCAGCCAAGGGTCCTCGCGGGAGTCCTACAATGAGCAGTTCTTC.

This clonotype was detected only a few times. The chain combines TRBV6-2 or TRBV6-3 with TRBJ1-3; D not resolved. Trimming took off 7 bases at V and 0 bases at J, with 10 bases between the two ends. The CDR3 is 14 residues long. Germline values: CDR1 MNHEY, CDR2 SVGEGT. CDR3 DNA sequence: TGTGCCAGCACCCCAGTGGGCTCTGGAAACACCATATATTTT. It encodes CASTPVGSGNTIYF.

This clonotype has just a few counts. V and J are TRBV9 and TRBJ2-3, with 11 positions matching TRBD2. This CDR3 contains 15 residues. The germline gives CDR1 SGDLS, CDR2 YYNGEE. J was trimmed by 6 bases and V by 4 bases; bases with no gene match: 7. DNA of the CDR3: TGTGCCAGCAGCAGGACTAGCGGGCGCAGGGATACGCAGTATTTT. Its translation is CASSRTSGRRDTQYF.

CDR3 region: CASSLRQGAYETQYF. CDR3 nucleotide sequence: TGTGCCAGCAGTTTAAGACAGGGGGCGTATGAGACCCAGTACTTC. The V gene is TRBV12-3 or TRBV12-4, the J gene TRBJ2-5, with 10 nucleotides matching TRBD1. The V and J ends lost 2 bases and 5 bases, in that order; junction bases with no gene match: 5. This CDR3 is 15 amino acids long.

This clonotype has more than one count but fewer than ten. The chain employs TRBV7-8 and TRBJ2-7, with 12 bases that match TRBD2. Germline-derived CDR1 and CDR2 are SGHVS and FQNEAQ. V lost 5 bases to trimming and J lost 6 bases; unmatched junction nucleotides: 11. CDR3 length equals 16 residues. CDR3 sequence reads: CASSPGLAGPLGEQYF. In DNA form, the CDR3 reads TGTGCCAGCAGCCCAGGACTAGCGGGGCCCCTGGGCGAGCAGTACTTC.